This entry concerns a single T cell receptor beta chain. These data come from a study of blood T cell repertoires in COVID-19. About the research overall: Spain, Italy and the United States supplied samples that represented acute and convalescent COVID-19. The analysed material was cDNA or gDNA that came from T cells, B-cell-depleted T cells, or PBMCs.

Original methodology: Quantification of nucleated cells was approximated via reference gene primer amplification. Sequenced by immunoSEQ multiplex PCR; TCRdb stores in-frame clones only, minus some. V, J and clone size are those of that table, while D and trimming were read from the DNA. The sample lists around 50,000 clones; around 90% were seen once. The V segment lost 5 bases and the J segment 4 bases; nucleotides outside the gene matches: 7. Germline V gene sequence: CDR1 LNHDA, CDR2 SQIVND (reference sequence). The CDR3 has 15 residues. The gene calls are TRBV19 and TRBJ2-7; 11 bases map to TRBD2. The sequence was collected from a man aged 50 to 59 with active COVID-19. The specimen was peripheral blood. CDR3 sequence (DNA): TGTGCCAGTAGTCCTCTAGCGGGAGGAGTATACGAGCAGTACTTC. Its translation is CASSPLAGGVYEQYF.